The rows below give T cell receptor beta chains drawn from one sample of a study of PD-1 blockade in classical Hodgkin lymphoma. Repertoires were generated with immunoSEQ multiplex PCR, while TCRdb's copy carries only in-frame clones and drops some. The sample consists of roughly 25,000 clones, 70% to 80% of them appearing once. The starting material was peripheral blood mononuclear cells (PBMCs), obtained before the fourth cycle of nivolumab. The receptors stem from a human donor with classical Hodgkin lymphoma. CDR3s include the opening cysteine and the closing phenylalanine or tryptophan. The D gene is left open where the match is weak. Clone size is shown for a subset of rows, as once, few, many or a class of expanded clone.

j_call clone_size d_call v_call cdr3_nt cdr3_aa
TRBJ2-1 NA NA TRBV27 TGTGCCAGCAGTCCAACCGCCTGGGGGGAGCAGTTCTTC CASSPTAWGEQFF
TRBJ1-6 NA NA TRBV28 TGTGCCAGCAGAGGGGGAGGGTTTCGGGGAAATTCACCCCTCCACTTT CASRGGGFRGNSPLHF
TRBJ1-2 few NA TRBV4-3 TGCGCCAGCAGCCAAGATAGGGGCAGCTATGGCTACACCTTC CASSQDRGSYGYTF
TRBJ2-5 few NA TRBV5-1 TGCGCCAGCAGCTTGATTCCGTCGTACCCGATCGGGGGAAGAACGGAGACCCAGTACTTC CASSLIPSYPIGGRTETQYF
TRBJ1-1 few NA TRBV7-3 TGTGCCAGCAGCTCCCTCGGATCCACTGAAGCTTTCTTT CASSSLGSTEAFF
TRBJ2-1 few TRBD2 TRBV9 TGTGCCAGCAGCGTTAGCGGGGGGGACAATGAGCAGTTCTTC CASSVSGGDNEQFF
TRBJ2-1 NA NA TRBV20-1 TGCAGTGCTAGCGGCAACAATGAGCAGTTCTTC CSASGNNEQFF
TRBJ2-1 NA TRBD1 TRBV9 TGTGCCAGCAGCCTCTATTATCGGACAGGGGGCGAGCAGTTCTTC CASSLYYRTGGEQFF
TRBJ2-2 few TRBD1 TRBV5-1 TGCGCCAGCAGCTTCCAATACAGGGGGCATGCCGGGGAGCTGTTTTTT CASSFQYRGHAGELFF
TRBJ1-2 medium-sized NA TRBV7-9 TGTGCCAGCAGCTTAACCGGGGTTGGCTACACCTTC CASSLTGVGYTF
TRBJ1-1 medium-sized NA TRBV27 TGTGCCAGCAGTTTTACTGCGGCGTCAGAAGCTTTCTTT CASSFTAASEAFF
TRBJ2-1 NA NA TRBV7-8 TGTGCCAGCAGCTTAGTGTTGGTGGACCCGACCTCCTACAATGAGCAGTTCTTC CASSLVLVDPTSYNEQFF
TRBJ2-3 NA NA TRBV7-2 TGTGCCAGCAGCTTTGACTACACAGATACGCAGTATTTT CASSFDYTDTQYF
TRBJ2-1 NA TRBD2 TRBV11-3 TGTGCCAGCAGCCCCCGGACTAGCGGGTCCTACAATGAGCAGTTCTTC CASSPRTSGSYNEQFF
TRBJ1-6 NA TRBD1 TRBV18 TGTGCCAGCTCACCTCTTACAGGGGGCAATTCACCCCTCCACTTT CASSPLTGGNSPLHF
TRBJ1-2 medium-sized NA TRBV2 TGTGCCAGCAGCCCAACGAGAGGCGAGATAGGCTACACCTTC CASSPTRGEIGYTF
TRBJ2-5 once TRBD2 TRBV29-1 TGCAGCGTTGAACAGCGGGGGGCCCGGCCCGAGACCCAGTACTTC CSVEQRGARPETQYF
TRBJ1-1 NA NA TRBV6-5 TGTGCCAGCGGCAGCACTGAAGCTTTCTTT CASGSTEAFF
TRBJ1-2 NA NA TRBV28 TGTGCCAGCAGTTCGGGTGGGTATGGCTACACCTTC CASSSGGYGYTF
TRBJ1-1 once NA TRBV7-2 TGTGCCAGCAGCTTATTCCTGGGGAGGAACACTGAAGCTTTCTTT CASSLFLGRNTEAFF
TRBJ1-2 NA NA TRBV4-3 TGCGCCAGCAGCCAAGATATAGGCTCAGCCATGGGACACTATGGCTACACCTTC CASSQDIGSAMGHYGYTF
TRBJ2-6 NA NA TRBV11-2 TGTGCCAGCAGCCAAGATGCGCATAACTCTGGGGCCAACGTCCTGACTTTC CASSQDAHNSGANVLTF
TRBJ2-7 NA NA TRBV14 TGTGCCAGCAGCCAGAAGACGTTCTCCTACGAGCAGTACTTC CASSQKTFSYEQYF
TRBJ2-7 medium-sized TRBD2 TRBV9 TGTGCCAGCAGCGTAGAAAGCGGGGTAACCTACGAGCAGTACTTC CASSVESGVTYEQYF
TRBJ2-5 NA TRBD2 TRBV27 TGTGCCAGCAGTTTATCTGGACTAGCGAGAGAGACCCAGTACTTC CASSLSGLARETQYF
TRBJ1-2 NA NA TRBV11-3 TGTGCCAGCAGCTTAAGGGGCCCCCGCGATGGCTACACCTTC CASSLRGPRDGYTF
TRBJ1-2 NA NA TRBV11-3 TGTGCCAGCAGCTTAATTTCAGGGACTTCATATGGCTACACCTTC CASSLISGTSYGYTF
TRBJ1-5 NA TRBD1 TRBV28 TGTGCCAGCAGTGAAAATGGACAGGGAGTTCAGCCCCAGCATTTT CASSENGQGVQPQHF